This TCR beta chain was sequenced in a study of T cell responses to AZD1222 COVID-19 vaccine. Assay used: immunoSEQ multiplex PCR; TCRdb lists only in-frame clones, some missing. The sample shows over 100,000 clones, under 95% of them seen only once. General observations from the study: It should be noted that donors were predominantly white British and more often female, and clonal diversity was possibly underestimated. Among those given AZD1222, only 6 or 7 were seropositive at baseline.

V dropped 3 bases and J dropped 3; count of bases not matched to a gene: 8. CDR1 and CDR2 from the germline V gene are MNHNS and SASEGT. This CDR3 has 15 amino acids. This clone has more than one count but fewer than ten. Its antigen is undetermined. The rearrangement uses TRBV6-1 and TRBJ2-7, with 7 nucleotides matching TRBD2. This sequence originates from an adult who received the AZD1222 COVID-19 vaccine. This specimen consisted of peripheral blood, obtained 28 days after the second AZD1222 dose. The CDR3 is CASSDRGGGYYEQYF. DNA of the CDR3: TGTGCCAGCAGTGATCGGGGCGGGGGATACTACGAGCAGTACTTC.